Sequencing of this T cell receptor (beta chain) was carried out in a study of T cells after yellow fever vaccination. Broader study findings: Weaker, the secondary response peaked sooner, at day 5 versus 15. Only a minor proportion of clonotypes was detected across both CD4 and CD8 compartments.

The V end was cut by 4 bases, the J end by 4 bases, with 14 bases between. Germline loops: CDR1 SGHRS, CDR2 YFSETQ. The CDR3 sequence is 14 residues long. Regarding this clonotype: Its antigen remains unidentified.

5'RACE template switching added a universal primer site and UMIs to TCR cDNA. TCRdb reprocessed the 5' RACE reads with MiXCR, giving one entry per CDR3 protein. The sample contains about 370,000 distinct CDR3 sequences, roughly 10% of which appear only once. The V call is TRBV5-1, the J call TRBJ1-2; possible D gene TRBD1, 5 bases. The clonotype comes from a man in his late teens or twenties who received the YFV17D yellow fever vaccine. The material was PBMCs, obtained on the day of the first yellow fever vaccination. The CDR3 sequence is CASSEQDPLYGYTF. The CDR3 nucleotides are TGCGCCAGCAGCGAACAGGACCCTCTCTATGGCTACACCTTC.